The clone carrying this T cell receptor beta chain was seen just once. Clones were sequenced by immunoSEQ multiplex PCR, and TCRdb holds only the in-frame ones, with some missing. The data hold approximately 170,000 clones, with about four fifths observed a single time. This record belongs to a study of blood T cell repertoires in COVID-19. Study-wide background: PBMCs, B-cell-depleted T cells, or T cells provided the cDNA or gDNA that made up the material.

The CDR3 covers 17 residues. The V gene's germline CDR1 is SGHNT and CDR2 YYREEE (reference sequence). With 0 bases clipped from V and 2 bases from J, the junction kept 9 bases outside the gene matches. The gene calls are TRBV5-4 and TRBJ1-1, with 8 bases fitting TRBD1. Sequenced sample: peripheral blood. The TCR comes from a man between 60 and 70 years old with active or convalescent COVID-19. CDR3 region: CASSLGPTGTGNTEAFF. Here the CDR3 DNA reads TGTGCCAGCAGCTTGGGGCCGACCGGGACAGGCAACACTGAAGCTTTCTTT.